The clone carrying this T cell receptor beta chain has a single count. Antigen unknown. It was with 60 Vbeta and 13 Jbeta primers that the PCR ran. Clones were read by immunoSEQ multiplex PCR, and TCRdb kept only the in-frame ones, dropping some. This sample carries 85,000 to 120,000 clones, under 80% of them seen once, and the ten largest clones take about 6%. This CDR3 has 15 amino acids. Germline assignment: CDR1 SGHNT and CDR2 YYREEE (reference sequence). The V end lost 0 bases, the J end lost 5 bases, and 11 bases lay between the germline ends. The record originates from a study of cytomegalovirus exposure and HLA in healthy donors. Looking at the study overall: Of around 400 genotyped donors, about 80% grouped in the Caucasian-associated ancestry cluster.

Study-wide results and caveats: As a later analysis showed, several of the most significant clusters appeared to be linked to common viral pathogens.

The source is a woman aged 45 to 65 in good health and CMV-seropositive. The sequenced material came from PBMCs. J is TRBJ2-2 and V is TRBV5-4; TRBD2 might be the D (6 bases). The CDR3 protein is CASSLGRGKTGELFF. CDR3 in DNA: TGTGCCAGCAGCTTGGGTCGGGGGAAAACCGGGGAGCTGTTTTTT.